These 26 T cell receptor beta chains were sequenced from one sample in a study of blood T cells in healthy people across ages. A J-beta primer mix and a sample-barcoded 5' primer were used in a second PCR of roughly 6 to 11 cycles. TCRdb ran MiXCR on the 5' RACE reads and lists one entry per CDR3 protein. Found here are about 1,400,000 distinct CDR3 sequences, almost 60% of them singletons; the top ten hold under 8.5%. Specimen: blood. The source of these receptors is a man in his late teens or twenties in good health.

V and J are TRBV10-3 and TRBJ1-2, with a tentative D call TRBD1 (6 bases). Germline values: CDR1 ENHRY, CDR2 SYGVKD. The CDR3 spans 11 residues. Trimming took 7 bases from V and 6 from J, leaving 9 bases between them. CDR3 DNA sequence: TGTGCCATCAACCAGGGGAATGGCTACACCTTC. Translation gives CAINQGNGYTF.

In its sample, this clonotype was seen a few times. The chain is built from TRBV20-1 and TRBJ2-7, with a tentative D call TRBD2 (5 bases). Germline V gene lookup returns CDR1 DFQATT and CDR2 SNEGSKA (reference sequence). Trimming took 1 base from V and 2 from J, leaving 9 bases between them. This CDR3 spans 13 amino acids. CDR3 protein: CSARVAPTYEQYF. DNA for the CDR3: TGCAGTGCTAGAGTAGCGCCAACCTACGAGCAGTACTTC.

The chain employs TRBV6-6 and TRBJ1-6; D is possibly TRBD1 (5 bases). The length of the CDR3 is 15 residues. Trimming stripped 0 bases from V and 7 bases from J, with 10 bases between. CDR1 and CDR2 from the germline V gene are MNHNY and SVGAGI (reference sequence). CDR3 residues: CASSYSGGRNSPLHF. The CDR3 DNA reads TGTGCCAGCAGTTACTCTGGGGGACGCAATTCACCCCTCCACTTT.

CDR3 in DNA: TGTGCCAGCAGTCTCGGTGCGGGTCCGTCAGAGACCCAGTACTTC. It specifies CASSLGAGPSETQYF. This chain joins TRBV27 and TRBJ2-5, with a possible D match to TRBD2 (5 bases). Germline V gene lookup returns CDR1 MNHEY and CDR2 SMNVEV (reference sequence). The CDR3 totals 15 residues. V lost 5 bases, J lost 4 bases, and 17 bases lay in between.

This sequence joins TRBV20-1 and TRBJ2-7; a weak D match, TRBD2 (5 bases). V was shortened by 8 bases and J by 5 bases, with 13 bases between the two germline ends. The CDR3 spans 11 residues. The germline V gene has CDR1 DFQATT and CDR2 SNEGSKA (reference sequence). CDR3 coding DNA: TGCAGTCCCAAAACCGGGAACGAGCAGTACTTC. Translation: CSPKTGNEQYF.

The chain couples TRBV29-1 to TRBJ2-2; 9 bases map to TRBD1. The CDR3 has 13 amino acids. V was pared by 2 bases and J by 6 bases, with 1 base of the junction left unmatched. Per germline, CDR1 SQVTM and CDR2 ANQGSEA. Written as DNA, the CDR3 is TGCAGCGTTGAAAGACAGGGGGCCGGGGAGCTGTTTTTT. Protein sequence: CSVERQGAGELFF.

In this sample, this clonotype turned up a few times. This chain uses TRBV5-1 with TRBJ1-2; TRBD1 might be the D (6 bases). The CDR3 length is 15 residues. Germline CDR1 is SGHRS and CDR2 is YFSETQ. V lost 3 bases to trimming and J lost 0 bases, with 12 bases between them. The CDR3 loop is CASSSTGSSNYGYTF. CDR3 bases: TGCGCCAGCAGCTCTACAGGGAGTTCTAACTATGGCTACACCTTC.

J is TRBJ2-7 and V is TRBV24-1; D perhaps matches TRBD1 (6 bases). TRBJ2-5 matches the DNA end more closely, so the J call is doubtful. Germline V gene data show CDR1 as KGHDR and CDR2 as SFDVKD. CDR3 length: 15 residues. CDR3 amino acids: CATSDHEGVGETQYF. The DNA for the CDR3 is TGTGCCACCAGTGATCATGAGGGGGTTGGAGAGACCCAGTACTTC.

This clonotype showed up just a few times. The chain employs TRBV25-1 and TRBJ1-4; D remains ambiguous. This CDR3 spans 15 amino acids. Germline CDR1 reads MGHDK; CDR2 reads SYGVNS. V gave up 10 bases and J gave up 5 bases, with 20 bases separating them. This CDR3 reads CATTGLPGLNEKLFF. The CDR3 nucleotides are TGTGCCACCACGGGTTTACCGGGCCTAAATGAAAAACTGTTTTTT. The whole variable domain, filled in from reference TRBV25-1 and TRBJ1-4, reads EADIYQTPRYLVIGTGKKITLECSQTMGHDKMYWYQQDPGMELHLIHYSYGVNSTEKGDLSSESTVSRIRTEHFPLTLESARPSHTSQYLCATTGLPGLNEKLFFGSGTQLSVL.

Only one count was recorded for this clonotype. CDR3 protein: CASRAQTGGGEKLFF. DNA for the CDR3: TGTGCCAGCAGAGCTCAGACAGGGGGCGGGGAAAAACTGTTTTTT. The chain recombines TRBV28 with TRBJ1-4, with TRBD1 identical over 10 bases. The CDR3 spans 15 residues. J gave up 8 bases and V 6 bases, and 9 bases lay outside the gene matches. CDR1 is MDHEN, CDR2 SYDVKM, per germline.

The chain uses TRBV15 and TRBJ2-5; D remains unclear. Matching the DNA end better, TRBJ2-7 makes the J call doubtful. The CDR3 is made up of 14 amino acids. Germline lookup yields CDR1 LNHNV and CDR2 YYDKDF (reference sequence). The CDR3 here is CATSRDGALDEQYF. The DNA of the CDR3 is TGTGCCACCAGCAGAGATGGAGCCTTGGACGAGCAGTACTTC.

This clonotype came up once. The chain links TRBV3-1 to TRBJ2-4; 9 positions match TRBD2. Per germline, CDR1 LGHDT and CDR2 YNNKEL (reference sequence). V lost 6 bases, J lost 0 bases, and 6 bases stayed unmatched. The CDR3 is 16 amino acids. For the CDR3, the DNA is TGTGCCAGCAGTCCTAGCGGGAACTTAGCCAAAAACATTCAGTACTTC. It codes for CASSPSGNLAKNIQYF.

The rearrangement joins TRBV29-1 to TRBJ1-1; 7 nucleotides agree with TRBD1. From germline, CDR1 is SQVTM and CDR2 ANQGSEA. The ends lost 4 bases at V and 7 bases at J; junction bases unmatched: 12. The CDR3 loop spans 14 amino acids. The CDR3: CSVALQGFDGEAFF. CDR3 DNA: TGCAGCGTTGCCCTACAGGGGTTTGACGGTGAAGCTTTCTTT.

This sequence joins TRBV4-2 and TRBJ1-2; no clear D gene. Germline CDR1 is LGHNA and CDR2 is YNFKEQ. The CDR3 covers 14 residues. Trimming removed 4 bases from V and 2 bases from J, with 11 bases in between. The CDR3 here is CASSLELSNYGYTF. The CDR3, as DNA: TGTGCCAGCAGCCTTGAGCTCTCAAACTATGGCTACACCTTC.

This sequence joins TRBV21-1 and TRBJ2-3; whether TRBD1, the table's D call, matches the DNA was not checked. TRBV21-1 is listed as a pseudogene. There are 19 residues in the CDR3. The CDR3 protein is CASSPRRVGRGLSTDTQYF. CDR3 nucleotide sequence: TGTGCCAGCAGCCCACGCCGAGTCGGCAGGGGGCTAAGCACAGATACGCAGTATTTT.

The chain couples TRBV5-1 to TRBJ1-1, with 8 nucleotides matching TRBD1. This CDR3 has 18 amino acids. V was clipped by 1 base and J by 2 bases; unmatched bases: 13. CDR1 is SGHRS, CDR2 YFSETQ, per germline. The CDR3 loop reads CASSLLGWRTGINTEAFF. The CDR3 coding sequence is TGCGCCAGCAGCTTGTTAGGGTGGAGGACAGGGATTAACACTGAAGCTTTCTTT.

The chain employs TRBV2 and TRBJ1-1; weak D call: TRBD1 (6 bases). Germline V gene data show CDR1 as SNHLY and CDR2 as FYNNEI. V was trimmed by 7 bases and J by 4 bases, leaving 16 bases between them. The CDR3 has 14 residues. This chain's CDR3 is CASINRDIATEAFF. In DNA form, the CDR3 reads TGTGCCAGCATTAACAGGGATATCGCCACTGAAGCTTTCTTT.

The chain carries TRBV14 and TRBJ2-2, with D possibly being TRBD1 (6 bases). Trimming removed 4 bases at V and 6 bases at J, with 15 bases between. Per the germline V gene, CDR1 is SGHDN and CDR2 is FVKESK. This CDR3 region has 15 residues. The CDR3 DNA follows: TGTGCCAGCAGCCGCCTACAGGGAAGGGCCGGGGAGCTGTTTTTT. It specifies CASSRLQGRAGELFF.

There are many counts of this clonotype. The chain recombines TRBV5-6 with TRBJ1-2, with TRBD1 matching 7 bases. J gave up 5 bases and V 3 bases, and 10 bases lay outside the gene matches. The germline V gene has CDR1 SGHDT and CDR2 YYEEEE. The CDR3 contains 15 residues. The CDR3 spells CASSSLEGAGYGYTF. The CDR3 DNA reads as TGTGCCAGCAGCTCCCTCGAGGGGGCTGGGTATGGCTACACCTTC.

V is TRBV7-2 and J is TRBJ1-1, with 10 nucleotides matching TRBD1. CDR1 is SGHTA and CDR2 is FQGNSA in the germline V gene. Trimming cost V 4 bases and J 7 bases; bases outside gene matches: 6. The CDR3 consists of 14 residues. DNA of the CDR3: TGTGCCAGCAGCTCTAGACAGGGGGCGATTGAAGCTTTCTTT. It encodes CASSSRQGAIEAFF.

The V gene is TRBV4-3, the J gene TRBJ2-3, with 11 nucleotides matching TRBD2. The length of the CDR3 is 17 residues. The V segment lost 5 bases and the J segment 0 bases; nucleotides outside the gene matches: 7. Germline loops: CDR1 LGHNA, CDR2 YSLEER. This chain's CDR3 is CASSTSGSRSSTDTQYF. As DNA, the CDR3 is TGCGCCAGCAGCACTAGCGGGAGCCGGTCTAGCACAGATACGCAGTATTTT.

This clonotype was seen only a few times. This chain connects TRBV2 to TRBJ2-3, with a possible D match to TRBD1 (5 bases). This CDR3 region has 14 residues. Germline CDR1 SNHLY, CDR2 FYNNEI. The V and J ends lost 10 bases and 6 bases respectively, with 20 bases between them. CDR3 in amino acids: CAILQDRIADTQYF. The CDR3 DNA reads TGTGCCATCTTACAGGACCGAATTGCGGATACGCAGTATTTT.

The rearrangement links TRBV10-3 to TRBJ1-2, with 9 positions matching TRBD1. CDR3 length equals 15 residues. J was trimmed by 2 bases and V by 8 bases; bases with no gene match: 9. The germline CDR1 and CDR2 sequences are ENHRY and SYGVKD. CDR3 residues: CAIGYSQGANYGYTF. The CDR3 nucleotides read TGTGCCATCGGGTATTCACAGGGGGCCAACTATGGCTACACCTTC.

This sequence joins TRBV5-1 and TRBJ2-3; 8 bases match TRBD1. Looked up from germline, CDR1 is SGHRS and CDR2 is YFSETQ. This CDR3 spans 14 amino acids. J lost 1 base, V lost 7 bases, and 5 bases had no gene match. This CDR3 reads CASQTTGGTDTQYF. CDR3 sequence (DNA): TGCGCCAGCCAGACGACAGGGGGCACAGATACGCAGTATTTT. The whole variable domain, remainder taken from reference TRBV5-1 and TRBJ2-3, is KAGVTQTPRYLIKTRGQQVTLSCSPISGHRSVSWYQQTPGQGLQFLFEYFSETQRNKGNFPGRFSGRQFSNSRSEMNVSTLELGDSALYLCASQTTGGTDTQYFGPGTRLTVL.

The chain carries TRBV12-3 or TRBV12-4 and TRBJ1-1; D not certain. This CDR3 has 15 residues. Trimming stripped 1 base from V and 0 bases from J, with 9 bases between. DNA for the CDR3: TGTGCCAGCAGTTTAGGGGGAACGATGAACACTGAAGCTTTCTTT. It specifies CASSLGGTMNTEAFF.

The J gene is TRBJ1-1, the V gene TRBV12-3 or TRBV12-4; no firm D call. Trimming took 3 bases from V and 7 from J, leaving 15 bases between them. The length of the CDR3 is 14 residues. The CDR3 loop reads CASSFMGPRGEAFF. The CDR3 DNA follows: TGTGCCAGCAGTTTTATGGGTCCCCGGGGTGAAGCTTTCTTT.